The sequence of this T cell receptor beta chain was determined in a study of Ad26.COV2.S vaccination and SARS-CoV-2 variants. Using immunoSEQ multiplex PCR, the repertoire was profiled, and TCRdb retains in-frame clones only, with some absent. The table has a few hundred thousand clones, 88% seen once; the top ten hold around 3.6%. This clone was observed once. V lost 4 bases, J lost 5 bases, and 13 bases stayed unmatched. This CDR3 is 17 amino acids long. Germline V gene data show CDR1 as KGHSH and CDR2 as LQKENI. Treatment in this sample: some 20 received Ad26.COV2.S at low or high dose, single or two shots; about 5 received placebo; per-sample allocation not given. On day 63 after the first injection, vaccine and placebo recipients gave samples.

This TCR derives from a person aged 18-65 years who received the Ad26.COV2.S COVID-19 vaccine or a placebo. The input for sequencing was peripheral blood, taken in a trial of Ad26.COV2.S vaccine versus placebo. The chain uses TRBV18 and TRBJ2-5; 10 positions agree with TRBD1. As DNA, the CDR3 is TGTGCCAGCTCACGAAACGCGCCGGGGACAGGGGAGGAGACCCAGTACTTC. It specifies CASSRNAPGTGEETQYF.